This entry features one T cell receptor beta chain sequence. There are 15 residues in the CDR3. V was shortened by 2 bases and J by 5 bases, with 16 bases between the two germline ends. Germline CDR1 SGHRS, CDR2 YFSETQ. This record belongs to a study of blood T cell repertoires in COVID-19. TCRdb's copy holds only in-frame clones and misses some; the assay was immunoSEQ multiplex PCR. The sample contains approximately 160,000 clones, about 83% of which appear only once. The receptor comes from a man aged 35 to 55 who had recovered from COVID-19. Input material: peripheral blood. This rearrangement joins TRBV5-1 to TRBJ1-1; D is possibly TRBD1 (5 bases). CDR3 region: CASSFTTVSETEAFF. CDR3 coding DNA: TGCGCCAGCAGCTTCACGACAGTTTCGGAAACTGAAGCTTTCTTT.